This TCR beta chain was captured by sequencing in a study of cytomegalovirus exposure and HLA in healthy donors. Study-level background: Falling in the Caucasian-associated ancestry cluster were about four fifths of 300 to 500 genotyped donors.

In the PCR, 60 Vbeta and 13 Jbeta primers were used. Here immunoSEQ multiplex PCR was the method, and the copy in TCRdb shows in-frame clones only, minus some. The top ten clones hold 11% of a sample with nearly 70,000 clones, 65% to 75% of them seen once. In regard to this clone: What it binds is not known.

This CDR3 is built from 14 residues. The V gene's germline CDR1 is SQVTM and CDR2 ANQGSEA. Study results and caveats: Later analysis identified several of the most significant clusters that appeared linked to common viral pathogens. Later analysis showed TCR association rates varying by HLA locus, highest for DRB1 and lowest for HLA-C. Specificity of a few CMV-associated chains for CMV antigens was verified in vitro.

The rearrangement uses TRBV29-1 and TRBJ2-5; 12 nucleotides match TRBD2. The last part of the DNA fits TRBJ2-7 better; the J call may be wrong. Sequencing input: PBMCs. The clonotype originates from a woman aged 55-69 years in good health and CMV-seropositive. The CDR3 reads CSVKTSGGFYEQYF. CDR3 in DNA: TGCAGCGTTAAGACTAGCGGGGGATTCTACGAGCAGTACTTC.